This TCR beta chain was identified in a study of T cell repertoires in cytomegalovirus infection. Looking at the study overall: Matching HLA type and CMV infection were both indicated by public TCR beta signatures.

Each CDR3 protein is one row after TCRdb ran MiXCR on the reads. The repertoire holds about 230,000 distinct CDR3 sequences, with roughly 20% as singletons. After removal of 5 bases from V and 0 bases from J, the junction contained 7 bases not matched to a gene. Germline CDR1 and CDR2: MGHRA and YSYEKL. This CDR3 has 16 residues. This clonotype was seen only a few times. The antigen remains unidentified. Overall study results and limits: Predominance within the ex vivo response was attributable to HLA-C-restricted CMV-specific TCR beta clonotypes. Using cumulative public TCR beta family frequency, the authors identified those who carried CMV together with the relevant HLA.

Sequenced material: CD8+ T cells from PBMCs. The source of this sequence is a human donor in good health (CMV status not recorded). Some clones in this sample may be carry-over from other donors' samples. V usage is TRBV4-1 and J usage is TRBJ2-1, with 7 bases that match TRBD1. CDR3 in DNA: TGCGCCAGCAGCTACAGACAGGGACCCTCCTACAATGAGCAGTTCTTC. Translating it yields CASSYRQGPSYNEQFF.